This passage covers 19 T cell receptor beta chains from one sample sequenced in a study of T cells after yellow fever vaccination. TCRdb itself ran the 5' RACE reads through MiXCR, one entry per CDR3 protein. Of a few hundred thousand distinct CDR3 sequences in the sample, 3% to 4.5% were seen once. Sample: PBMCs, taken 5 days after the yellow fever booster vaccination. The receptors here all came from a man aged 18 to 30 who received the YFV17D yellow fever vaccine.

This clonotype appeared a few times. The J gene is TRBJ2-2, the V gene TRBV20-1; D is unclear. The V gene lost 6 bases and the J gene lost 0 bases, with 14 bases spanning the gap. Looked up from germline, CDR1 is DFQATT and CDR2 is SNEGSKA (reference sequence). CDR3 length equals 15 residues. The CDR3 is CSAPRASTNTGELFF. CDR3 nucleotide sequence: TGCAGTGCCCCTAGGGCCTCTACGAACACCGGGGAGCTGTTTTTT.

This clonotype was detected ten times or more. The CDR3 region is CASSRLALLNEQFF. The CDR3 region has the DNA TGTGCCAGCAGCCGACTAGCGTTACTTAATGAGCAGTTCTTC. V is TRBV6-5 and J is TRBJ2-1, with 8 bases aligning to TRBD2. V was pared by 6 bases and J by 7 bases, with 8 bases of the junction left unmatched. The CDR3 is 14 amino acids. Per germline, CDR1 MNHEY and CDR2 SVGAGI.

Only a few counts were recorded for this clonotype. The rearrangement links TRBV24-1 to TRBJ2-4; 9 bases line up with TRBD2. The germline V gene has CDR1 KGHDR and CDR2 SFDVKD. CDR3 length equals 19 residues. The V segment lost 9 bases and the J segment 1 base; nucleotides outside the gene matches: 18. The CDR3 bases are TGTGCCACCGGAAGCGGGAGGACGGAAGGTAGCGGGGCCAAAAACATTCAGTACTTC. Translating gives CATGSGRTEGSGAKNIQYF.

This clonotype was counted a few times. The chain couples TRBV7-9 to TRBJ1-2; D gene uncertain. This CDR3 has 14 residues. Trimming took off 2 bases at V and 0 bases at J, with 7 bases between the two ends. Germline CDR1 reads SEHNR; CDR2 reads FQNEAQ (reference sequence). The CDR3 here is CASSLNVPNYGYTF. The DNA for the CDR3 is TGTGCCAGCAGCTTAAACGTCCCTAACTATGGCTACACCTTC.

In this sample, this clonotype turned up a few times. The V gene is TRBV7-3, the J gene TRBJ2-2; no firm D call. The CDR3 is 13 amino acids. V dropped 0 bases and J dropped 6 bases, with 5 bases sitting between them. Germline V CDR1 and CDR2: SGHTA, FQGTGA. CDR3 protein: CASSLTFSGELFF. CDR3 nucleotide sequence: TGTGCCAGCAGCTTAACGTTTTCCGGGGAGCTGTTTTTT.

The sample holds many counts of this clonotype. The DNA of the CDR3 is TGCGCCAGCAGCCAATTTGGGACTGTGAACACTGAAGCTTTCTTT. It encodes CASSQFGTVNTEAFF. The chain recombines TRBV4-1 with TRBJ1-1; D is possibly TRBD1 (5 bases). Germline V lookup: CDR1 MGHRA, CDR2 YSYEKL. The V end was cut by 2 bases, the J end by 0 bases, with 10 bases between. The CDR3 has 15 amino acids.

The rearrangement uses TRBV20-1 and TRBJ2-7, with TRBD1 matching over 7 bases. The germline V gene encodes CDR1 DFQATT and CDR2 SNEGSKA (reference sequence). V lost 2 bases, J lost 3 bases, and 7 bases stayed unmatched. The CDR3 has 14 residues. The CDR3 DNA follows: TGCAGTGCTAGAATGGCGACAGGGTTCTACGAGCAGTACTTC. Encoded protein: CSARMATGFYEQYF.

The V gene is TRBV4-1, the J gene TRBJ1-1; D is perhaps TRBD1 (6 bases). This CDR3 is 19 amino acids long. CDR1 is MGHRA and CDR2 is YSYEKL in the germline V gene. V was shortened by 4 bases and J by 0 bases, with 24 bases between the two germline ends. The CDR3 sequence is CASSPTPSRGRPMNTEAFF. DNA for the CDR3: TGCGCCAGCAGCCCCACGCCCTCCCGGGGGCGGCCAATGAACACTGAAGCTTTCTTT.

This clonotype was seen ten or more times. The V call is TRBV11-2, the J call TRBJ1-1; 8 bases fit TRBD1. The CDR3 is 16 amino acids. V gave up 5 bases and J gave up 3 bases; unmatched junction bases: 11. CDR1 SGHAT and CDR2 FQNNGV come from the germline V gene. CDR3 sequence (DNA): TGTGCCAGCAGCCTTTCCAGGGGGCGCTTGGACACTGAAGCTTTCTTT. Its protein product is CASSLSRGRLDTEAFF.

Ten or more counts support this clonotype. The CDR3 loop is CASSVTQRGASYNEQFF. The CDR3 bases are TGTGCCAGCAGCGTAACACAGCGGGGGGCCTCCTACAATGAGCAGTTCTTC. The chain combines TRBV9 with TRBJ2-1; 9 bases fit TRBD2. This CDR3 is 17 amino acids long. Trimming took 1 base from V and 0 from J; bases not matched to a gene: 5. CDR1 is SGDLS, CDR2 YYNGEE, per germline.

This clonotype came up many times. The V and J genes are TRBV5-1 and TRBJ2-1, with D maybe TRBD1 (5 bases). CDR3 length: 15 residues. Deletions cut 4 bases from V and 3 bases from J, with 14 bases between. Looked up from germline, CDR1 is SGHRS and CDR2 is YFSETQ. The CDR3: CASSLTEKGYNEQFF. CDR3 nucleotide sequence: TGCGCCAGCAGCCTGACAGAGAAGGGCTACAATGAGCAGTTCTTC.

The gene calls are TRBV5-1 and TRBJ2-2, with 8 positions matching TRBD2. V was clipped by 4 bases and J by 3 bases; unmatched bases: 8. Germline V CDR1 and CDR2: SGHRS, YFSETQ. This CDR3 region has 16 residues. The CDR3: CASSRTGRADTGELFF. For the CDR3, the DNA is TGCGCCAGCAGCCGAACCGGGAGGGCGGACACCGGGGAGCTGTTTTTT.

V gene TRBV6-2 or TRBV6-3 combines with J gene TRBJ2-5; the D gene is possibly TRBD1 (5 bases). The germline V and J ends were trimmed by 6 bases and 2 bases, with 16 bases remaining between them. CDR3 length: 15 amino acids. From germline, CDR1 is MNHEY and CDR2 SVGEGT. The CDR3 reads CASSNPDIQQETQYF. The CDR3 region has the DNA TGTGCCAGCAGCAACCCGGACATACAGCAAGAGACCCAGTACTTC.

The chain employs TRBV5-4 and TRBJ2-2; no clear D gene. Germline-derived CDR1 and CDR2 are SGHNT and YYREEE (reference sequence). The CDR3 has 14 amino acids. Deletions cut 9 bases from V and 4 bases from J, with 16 bases between. The CDR3 DNA sequence: TGTGCCACCCTCGGCCCTTCGGGCACCGGGGAGCTGTTTTTT. Its protein is CATLGPSGTGELFF.

This clonotype was counted a few times. V usage is TRBV5-1 and J usage is TRBJ2-5; no clear D. The CDR3 consists of 14 residues. CDR1 and CDR2 from the germline V gene are SGHRS and YFSETQ. Trimming took 0 bases from V and 4 from J, leaving 10 bases between them. The CDR3 coding sequence is TGCGCCAGCAGCTTGGAGACTTACCCAGAGACCCAGTACTTC. This encodes CASSLETYPETQYF.

The V gene is TRBV30, the J gene TRBJ2-7; D is unresolved. V lost 4 bases and J lost 4, with 11 bases in between. This CDR3 has 12 amino acids. From germline, CDR1 is GTSNPN and CDR2 SVGIG (reference sequence). CDR3: CAWKGTEYEQYF. Here the CDR3 DNA reads TGTGCCTGGAAGGGTACGGAATACGAGCAGTACTTC. Based on the CDR3 plus reference TRBV30 and TRBJ2-7, the full variable domain is SQTIHQWPATLVQPVGSPLSLECTVEGTSNPNLYWYRQAAGRGLQLLFYSVGIGQISSEVPQNLSASRPQDRQFILSSKKLLLSDSGFYLCAWKGTEYEQYFGPGTRLTVT.

The sample holds many counts of this clonotype. The chain links TRBV28 to TRBJ1-5; D gene uncertain. This CDR3 region has 12 residues. Per germline, CDR1 MDHEN and CDR2 SYDVKM. Trimming took 5 bases from V and 9 from J, leaving 11 bases between them. Written as DNA, the CDR3 is TGTGCCAGCAGTCCTTACCGCCGGCCCCAGCATTTT. This codes for CASSPYRRPQHF.

This clonotype has a handful of counts. The chain links TRBV4-3 to TRBJ1-2; D gene uncertain. Trimming removed 0 bases from V and 1 base from J, with 6 bases in between. Germline V gene data show CDR1 as LGHNA and CDR2 as YSLEER. The CDR3 consists of 14 residues. In DNA form, the CDR3 reads TGCGCCAGCAGCCAAGACCAGCGTAACTATGGCTACACCTTC. Its translation is CASSQDQRNYGYTF.

There are many counts of this clonotype. The gene calls are TRBV20-1 and TRBJ2-3; 11 positions match TRBD1. Germline V gene data show CDR1 as DFQATT and CDR2 as SNEGSKA (reference sequence). This CDR3 comprises 16 residues. The ends lost 6 bases at V and 2 bases at J; junction bases unmatched: 10. CDR3 in amino acids: CSASTAGQGVTDTQYF. The CDR3 nucleotides read TGCAGTGCCTCCACCGCGGGACAGGGGGTCACAGATACGCAGTATTTT.